The 9 T cell receptor beta chains given below trace back to one sample, sequenced in a study of OX40 agonist ivuxolimab in advanced cancers. Method: immunoSEQ multiplex PCR; TCRdb's copy keeps in-frame clones and lacks some. The repertoire has more than 100,000 clones, under 95% of them found once; the top ten carry more than 0.9%. Here the sequenced sample was CD4+ or CD8+ T cells sorted from blood, taken in a trial of the OX40 agonist ivuxolimab. These TCRs come from an adult with an advanced solid tumor such as melanoma, head and neck, liver or kidney cancer.

V is TRBV10-3 and J is TRBJ2-3; D is unresolved. Looked up from germline, CDR1 is ENHRY and CDR2 is SYGVKD. Trimming left V 5 bases short and J 0 bases short, with 0 bases between. The CDR3 has 11 amino acids. In DNA form, the CDR3 reads TGTGCCATCAGTAGCACAGATACGCAGTATTTT. This translates into CAISSTDTQYF.

The gene calls are TRBV18 and TRBJ1-1, with D perhaps matching TRBD1 (5 bases). V was cut by 3 bases and J by 2 bases, with 16 bases left in between. The germline gives CDR1 KGHSH, CDR2 LQKENI. There are 16 residues in the CDR3. The CDR3 is CASSPYSTWDNTEAFF. CDR3 in DNA: TGTGCCAGCTCACCCTATTCAACTTGGGACAACACTGAAGCTTTCTTT. Drawing the rest from reference TRBV18 and TRBJ1-1, the complete variable domain is NAGVMQNPRHLVRRRGQEARLRCSPMKGHSHVYWYRQLPEEGLKFMVYLQKENIIDESGMPKERFSAEFPKEGPSILRIQQVVRGDSAAYFCASSPYSTWDNTEAFFGQGTRLTVV.

The V call is TRBV6-5, the J call TRBJ1-5, with TRBD1 identical over 9 bases. The trim removed 5 bases at V and 6 bases at J, leaving 2 bases unmatched. The CDR3 spans 13 residues. Germline V gene data show CDR1 as MNHEY and CDR2 as SVGAGI. The CDR3 loop is CASSGQGFQPQHF. CDR3 nucleotide sequence: TGTGCCAGCAGTGGACAGGGGTTTCAGCCCCAGCATTTT.

The chain carries TRBV5-1 and TRBJ1-4; a possible D gene is TRBD1 (6 bases). The V end was cut by 9 bases, the J end by 0 bases, with 15 bases between. CDR3 size: 15 residues. Germline CDR1 and CDR2: SGHRS and YFSETQ. The chain's CDR3 is CATRDNPATNEKLFF. The DNA of the CDR3 is TGCGCCACCCGGGACAACCCAGCAACTAATGAAAAACTGTTTTTT.

The chain links TRBV11-2 to TRBJ1-5, with TRBD1 as a possible D gene (6 bases). V gave up 4 bases and J gave up 4 bases, with 11 bases separating them. This CDR3 spans 14 amino acids. Germline V lookup: CDR1 SGHAT, CDR2 FQNNGV. CDR3 in DNA: TGTGCCAGCAGCTCCCGGGACATAAATCAGCCCCAGCATTTT. It is translated as CASSSRDINQPQHF.

CDR3 amino acids: CASSFFALLHYEQYF. CDR3 nucleotide sequence: TGTGCCAGCAGTTTTTTCGCGTTGCTACACTACGAGCAGTACTTC. The chain employs TRBV28 and TRBJ2-7, with no clear D. The CDR3 runs to 15 residues. CDR1 MDHEN and CDR2 SYDVKM come from the germline V gene. V lost 3 bases to trimming and J lost 3 bases, with 15 bases between them.

J is TRBJ1-2 and V is TRBV7-2; D is possibly TRBD1 (6 bases). This CDR3 has 15 amino acids. V was trimmed by 3 bases and J by 4 bases, leaving 15 bases between them. Per the germline V gene, CDR1 is SGHTA and CDR2 is FQGNSA. CDR3 nucleotide sequence: TGTGCCAGCAGCTTCCAAGGGGGAACTAGCTATGGCTACACCTTC. Translation gives CASSFQGGTSYGYTF.

V gene TRBV6-5 combines with J gene TRBJ2-4; maybe TRBD2 (5 bases). Germline V gene sequence: CDR1 MNHEY, CDR2 SVGAGI. CDR3 size: 13 residues. The V end was cut by 6 bases, the J end by 0 bases, with 6 bases between. CDR3 region: CASRGVAKNIQYF. Here the CDR3 DNA reads TGTGCCAGCAGGGGAGTAGCCAAAAACATTCAGTACTTC.

The DNA of the CDR3 is TGTGCCTGGATTGAACCTCAGGGTTACGAGCAGTACTTC. Amino acid sequence: CAWIEPQGYEQYF. V is TRBV30 and J is TRBJ2-7, with D possibly matching TRBD1 (5 bases). Germline V CDR1 and CDR2: GTSNPN, SVGIG (reference sequence). V shed 4 bases and J shed 4 bases, with 14 bases lying between them. The CDR3 contains 13 residues.